A selection of T cell receptor beta chains follows, all from one sample in a study of T-cell memory formation after mild COVID-19. Each CDR3 protein gets one entry after TCRdb re-called the 5' RACE reads with MiXCR. The table includes approximately 82,000 distinct CDR3 sequences, around 13% detected once. The specimen sequenced was PBMCs or a T cell subset sorted from them (not recorded which). These receptors originate from a young man who had mild COVID-19 (a few samples of this study predate the infection). Cell type and time point are not known. Each CDR3 is given with its conserved first and last residue. Fields, in order: J gene, V gene, D gene, clone size, CDR3 protein, CDR3 DNA. The D gene is left open where the match is weak. Where a row states a size, it is once, few, many or the class of an expanded clone; other rows omit it.

J gene: TRBJ2-7
V gene: TRBV4-1
D gene: TRBD2
clone size: NA
CDR3 protein: CASSGTSAPLF
CDR3 DNA: TGCGCCAGCAGCGGGACTAGCGCTCCCCTCTTC

J gene: TRBJ1-6
V gene: TRBV12-3/TRBV12-4
D gene: TRBD1
clone size: few
CDR3 protein: CASRERDRANNSPLHF
CDR3 DNA: TGTGCCAGCAGGGAAAGAGACAGGGCGAACAATTCACCCCTCCACTTT

J gene: TRBJ2-7
V gene: TRBV3-1
D gene: NA
clone size: NA
CDR3 protein: CASRGPGPYEQYF
CDR3 DNA: TGTGCCAGCAGAGGACCAGGGCCCTACGAGCAGTACTTC

J gene: TRBJ2-3
V gene: TRBV11-2
D gene: TRBD1
clone size: NA
CDR3 protein: CASRVSPGQGSDTQYF
CDR3 DNA: TGTGCCAGCAGAGTATCCCCGGGACAGGGATCAGATACGCAGTATTTT

J gene: TRBJ1-1
V gene: TRBV4-1
D gene: NA
clone size: NA
CDR3 protein: CASSQGGSLAGTEAFF
CDR3 DNA: TGCGCCAGCAGCCAAGGAGGGTCTCTAGCAGGCACTGAAGCTTTCTTT

J gene: TRBJ1-1
V gene: TRBV12-3/TRBV12-4
D gene: NA
clone size: NA
CDR3 protein: CASSFSASGGTEAFF
CDR3 DNA: TGTGCCAGCAGTTTCTCCGCAAGTGGCGGCACTGAAGCTTTCTTT

J gene: TRBJ2-2
V gene: TRBV7-9
D gene: TRBD1
clone size: NA
CDR3 protein: CASSLGDRGPLVPGGELFF
CDR3 DNA: TGTGCCAGCAGCTTAGGGGACAGGGGGCCACTCGTCCCAGGCGGGGAGCTGTTTTTT

J gene: TRBJ2-7
V gene: TRBV6-5
D gene: TRBD1
clone size: once
CDR3 protein: CASNPGGHYEQYF
CDR3 DNA: TGTGCCAGCAACCCAGGGGGACACTACGAGCAGTACTTC

J gene: TRBJ1-5
V gene: TRBV20-1
D gene: NA
clone size: NA
CDR3 protein: CSAGESNQPQHF
CDR3 DNA: TGCAGTGCCGGGGAAAGCAATCAGCCCCAGCATTTT

J gene: TRBJ1-1
V gene: TRBV27
D gene: NA
clone size: NA
CDR3 protein: CASSLFPGYNEAFF
CDR3 DNA: TGTGCCAGCAGTTTATTCCCAGGGTATAATGAAGCTTTCTTT

J gene: TRBJ2-1
V gene: TRBV7-8
D gene: TRBD2
clone size: NA
CDR3 protein: CASRDGLAGASSYNEQFF
CDR3 DNA: TGTGCCAGCAGGGACGGACTAGCGGGGGCCAGCTCCTACAATGAGCAGTTCTTC

J gene: TRBJ2-2
V gene: TRBV11-2
D gene: NA
clone size: many
CDR3 protein: CASNQGGQELTGELFF
CDR3 DNA: TGTGCCAGCAACCAGGGTGGGCAGGAGCTCACCGGGGAGCTGTTTTTT

J gene: TRBJ1-5
V gene: TRBV6-2/TRBV6-3
D gene: NA
clone size: few
CDR3 protein: CATYPGGSNQPQHF
CDR3 DNA: TGTGCCACCTACCCGGGGGGTAGCAATCAGCCCCAGCATTTT

J gene: TRBJ2-3
V gene: TRBV5-5
D gene: NA
clone size: many
CDR3 protein: CASSLNPVTDTQYF
CDR3 DNA: TGTGCCAGCAGCTTAAACCCAGTCACAGATACGCAGTATTTT

J gene: TRBJ2-1
V gene: TRBV12-3/TRBV12-4
D gene: TRBD2
clone size: few
CDR3 protein: CASSLERGGSYNEQFF
CDR3 DNA: TGTGCCAGCAGTTTGGAGCGGGGGGGCTCCTACAATGAGCAGTTCTTC

J gene: TRBJ2-2
V gene: TRBV19
D gene: NA
clone size: few
CDR3 protein: CASKSGPGELFF
CDR3 DNA: TGTGCCAGTAAATCGGGGCCCGGGGAGCTGTTTTTT

J gene: TRBJ1-4
V gene: TRBV5-6
D gene: NA
clone size: NA
CDR3 protein: CASSSGGQAVHEKLFF
CDR3 DNA: TGTGCCAGCAGCTCCGGGGGGCAGGCCGTTCATGAAAAACTGTTTTTT

J gene: TRBJ2-5
V gene: TRBV3-1
D gene: TRBD2
clone size: few
CDR3 protein: CASSQGLAPEKGETQYF
CDR3 DNA: TGTGCCAGCAGCCAAGGACTAGCGCCAGAAAAGGGAGAGACCCAGTACTTC

J gene: TRBJ2-1
V gene: TRBV4-1
D gene: NA
clone size: few
CDR3 protein: CASSQDPLYYNEQFF
CDR3 DNA: TGCGCCAGCAGCCAAGATCCCTTATACTACAATGAGCAGTTCTTC

J gene: TRBJ2-1
V gene: TRBV7-6
D gene: NA
clone size: NA
CDR3 protein: CASSPMPSDEQFF
CDR3 DNA: TGTGCCAGCAGCCCGATGCCTAGTGACGAGCAGTTCTTC

J gene: TRBJ2-3
V gene: TRBV7-9
D gene: NA
clone size: few
CDR3 protein: CASSPETGRRTDTQYF
CDR3 DNA: TGTGCCAGCAGCCCAGAAACAGGTCGTCGCACAGATACGCAGTATTTT

J gene: TRBJ1-6
V gene: TRBV24-1
D gene: NA
clone size: few
CDR3 protein: CATSAIHSYNSPLHF
CDR3 DNA: TGTGCCACCAGTGCGATACACTCCTATAATTCACCCCTCCACTTT

J gene: TRBJ1-2
V gene: TRBV5-6
D gene: NA
clone size: few
CDR3 protein: CASSPLGQAIYTF
CDR3 DNA: TGTGCCAGCAGCCCTTTGGGACAAGCCATCTACACCTTC

J gene: TRBJ1-1
V gene: TRBV20-1
D gene: NA
clone size: NA
CDR3 protein: CSARDGGEYTEAFF
CDR3 DNA: TGCAGTGCTAGAGATGGAGGGGAGTACACTGAAGCTTTCTTT

J gene: TRBJ1-1
V gene: TRBV7-9
D gene: NA
clone size: NA
CDR3 protein: CASSRGGWGAFF
CDR3 DNA: TGTGCCAGCAGCCGAGGAGGGTGGGGCGCTTTCTTT

J gene: TRBJ2-5
V gene: TRBV9
D gene: NA
clone size: few
CDR3 protein: CASSAPGGGEETQYF
CDR3 DNA: TGTGCCAGCAGCGCTCCGGGGGGCGGGGAAGAGACCCAGTACTTC

J gene: TRBJ1-6
V gene: TRBV6-5
D gene: TRBD1
clone size: once
CDR3 protein: CASRSRQQGGSLHF
CDR3 DNA: TGTGCCAGCAGATCCCGACAGCAGGGGGGATCCCTCCACTTT

J gene: TRBJ2-1
V gene: TRBV11-2
D gene: NA
clone size: few
CDR3 protein: CASRGAGAYNEQFF
CDR3 DNA: TGTGCCAGCCGAGGCGCGGGGGCTTACAATGAGCAGTTCTTC

J gene: TRBJ2-1
V gene: TRBV7-9
D gene: NA
clone size: few
CDR3 protein: CASWGLGYNEQFF
CDR3 DNA: TGTGCCAGCTGGGGACTGGGCTACAATGAGCAGTTCTTC

J gene: TRBJ2-1
V gene: TRBV7-2
D gene: TRBD2
clone size: NA
CDR3 protein: CASSLGLAGNPYNEQFF
CDR3 DNA: TGTGCCAGCAGCTTAGGGCTAGCGGGGAACCCCTACAATGAGCAGTTCTTC

J gene: TRBJ2-1
V gene: TRBV5-5
D gene: NA
clone size: few
CDR3 protein: CASSPNKYNEQFF
CDR3 DNA: TGTGCCAGCAGCCCTAACAAGTACAATGAGCAGTTCTTC

J gene: TRBJ1-5
V gene: TRBV5-1
D gene: NA
clone size: NA
CDR3 protein: CASSSYSGPNQPQHF
CDR3 DNA: TGCGCCAGCAGTTCCTACAGCGGGCCGAATCAGCCCCAGCATTTT

J gene: TRBJ2-5
V gene: TRBV24-1
D gene: NA
clone size: few
CDR3 protein: CATSGRNQETQYF
CDR3 DNA: TGTGCCACCAGTGGGCGGAACCAAGAGACCCAGTACTTC

J gene: TRBJ1-1
V gene: TRBV7-6
D gene: NA
clone size: NA
CDR3 protein: CASSLDRTEAFF
CDR3 DNA: TGTGCCAGCAGCTTAGATCGGACTGAAGCTTTCTTT

J gene: TRBJ1-1
V gene: TRBV6-6
D gene: NA
clone size: NA
CDR3 protein: CASSRGDYLTEAFF
CDR3 DNA: TGTGCCAGCAGTAGAGGGGATTACCTCACTGAAGCTTTCTTT

J gene: TRBJ2-5
V gene: TRBV7-9
D gene: NA
clone size: few
CDR3 protein: CASSPRTHKQETQYF
CDR3 DNA: TGTGCCAGCAGCCCTCGGACACATAAACAAGAGACCCAGTACTTC

J gene: TRBJ1-1
V gene: TRBV12-3/TRBV12-4
D gene: NA
clone size: few
CDR3 protein: CASSDGLAYLGEAFF
CDR3 DNA: TGTGCCAGCAGCGACGGACTCGCTTATTTAGGGGAAGCTTTCTTT

J gene: TRBJ1-2
V gene: TRBV6-5
D gene: NA
clone size: NA
CDR3 protein: CASSPVGGDYGYTF
CDR3 DNA: TGTGCCAGCAGTCCGGTGGGGGGCGACTATGGCTACACCTTC

J gene: TRBJ2-1
V gene: TRBV30
D gene: NA
clone size: few
CDR3 protein: CAWSVTGDEQFF
CDR3 DNA: TGTGCCTGGAGTGTAACAGGCGATGAGCAGTTCTTC

J gene: TRBJ1-4
V gene: TRBV4-1
D gene: NA
clone size: NA
CDR3 protein: CASSQDIWGDSGEKLFF
CDR3 DNA: TGCGCCAGCAGCCAAGATATTTGGGGGGACTCGGGTGAAAAACTGTTTTTT

J gene: TRBJ1-6
V gene: TRBV7-9
D gene: NA
clone size: few
CDR3 protein: CASSPAGNSPLHF
CDR3 DNA: TGTGCCAGCAGCCCCGCGGGGAATTCACCCCTCCACTTT

J gene: TRBJ2-7
V gene: TRBV7-6
D gene: TRBD1
clone size: NA
CDR3 protein: CASSSGAGGRKKVDEQYF
CDR3 DNA: TGTGCCAGCAGCTCTGGGGCAGGGGGAAGAAAAAAAGTCGACGAGCAGTACTTC

J gene: TRBJ1-6
V gene: TRBV5-1
D gene: NA
clone size: many
CDR3 protein: CASSLGQGTNSPLHF
CDR3 DNA: TGCGCCAGCAGCTTGGGCCAGGGAACTAATTCACCCCTCCACTTT

J gene: TRBJ2-3
V gene: TRBV5-4
D gene: TRBD2
clone size: NA
CDR3 protein: CASSPLVAGGISTDTQYF
CDR3 DNA: TGTGCCAGCAGCCCTCTGGTAGCGGGGGGGATCAGCACAGATACGCAGTATTTT

J gene: TRBJ2-1
V gene: TRBV5-5
D gene: NA
clone size: few
CDR3 protein: CASYRAGEGFSYNEQFF
CDR3 DNA: TGTGCCAGCTACCGAGCAGGGGAGGGTTTCTCCTACAATGAGCAGTTCTTC

J gene: TRBJ1-6
V gene: TRBV7-9
D gene: NA
clone size: few
CDR3 protein: CASSFDRTVYNSPLHF
CDR3 DNA: TGTGCCAGCAGCTTCGATCGGACCGTTTATAATTCACCCCTCCACTTT

J gene: TRBJ2-7
V gene: TRBV4-1
D gene: TRBD2
clone size: few
CDR3 protein: CASSRGGLNSYEQYF
CDR3 DNA: TGCGCCAGCAGCCGCGGGGGGCTGAACTCCTACGAGCAGTACTTC

J gene: TRBJ1-6
V gene: TRBV27
D gene: NA
clone size: few
CDR3 protein: CASTNIYNSPLHF
CDR3 DNA: TGTGCCAGCACAAACATCTATAATTCACCCCTCCACTTT

J gene: TRBJ2-3
V gene: TRBV24-1
D gene: NA
clone size: NA
CDR3 protein: CATSVKEGFTDTQYF
CDR3 DNA: TGTGCCACCAGTGTAAAGGAGGGTTTCACAGATACGCAGTATTTT

J gene: TRBJ2-3
V gene: TRBV14
D gene: NA
clone size: NA
CDR3 protein: CASSQPPSPHWPDTQYF
CDR3 DNA: TGTGCCAGCAGCCAACCCCCCTCTCCCCATTGGCCAGATACGCAGTATTTT

J gene: TRBJ2-2
V gene: TRBV24-1
D gene: TRBD1
clone size: few
CDR3 protein: CATSDITGGPGTGELFF
CDR3 DNA: TGTGCCACCAGTGATATTACAGGGGGTCCGGGCACCGGGGAGCTGTTTTTT

J gene: TRBJ2-3
V gene: TRBV28
D gene: NA
clone size: NA
CDR3 protein: CASSFRTSPTDTQYF
CDR3 DNA: TGTGCCAGCTCCTTCCGGACCAGCCCCACAGATACGCAGTATTTT

J gene: TRBJ2-5
V gene: TRBV6-5
D gene: NA
clone size: few
CDR3 protein: CASSYSIGETQYF
CDR3 DNA: TGTGCCAGCAGTTACTCGATTGGGGAGACCCAGTACTTC

J gene: TRBJ1-2
V gene: TRBV7-6
D gene: TRBD1
clone size: NA
CDR3 protein: CASSSGQGAGYGYTF
CDR3 DNA: TGTGCCAGCAGCTCGGGACAGGGGGCTGGCTATGGCTACACCTTC